These 29 T cell receptor beta chains originate from one sample sequenced in a study of blood T cell repertoires in COVID-19. TCRdb's copy holds only in-frame clones and misses some; the assay was immunoSEQ multiplex PCR. The sample consists of roughly 370,000 clones, 85% to 90% of them appearing once. Source material: PBMCs or T cells enriched from blood (not recorded which). The receptors were sampled from a woman aged 45 to 65 who had recovered from COVID-19.

The V call is TRBV3-1 (or the pseudogene TRBV3-2), the J call TRBJ1-2, with D tentatively TRBD1 (5 bases). This CDR3 region has 15 residues. Germline V lookup: CDR1 LGHDT, CDR2 YNNKEL (reference sequence). The V end lost 1 base, the J end lost 4 bases, and 13 bases lay between the germline ends. The CDR3 DNA is TGTGCCAGCAGCCAAGCGGTTCAGGGAAGCTATGGCTACACCTTC. Protein sequence: CASSQAVQGSYGYTF.

The genes are TRBV3-1 (or the pseudogene TRBV3-2) and TRBJ2-7, with no clear D. The CDR3 contains 14 residues. Trimming left V 2 bases short and J 2 bases short, with 10 bases between. Looked up from germline, CDR1 is LGHDT and CDR2 is YNNKEL (reference sequence). The CDR3 sequence is CASSQYDTTYEQYF. As DNA, the CDR3 is TGTGCCAGCAGCCAATACGACACCACCTACGAGCAGTACTTC.

The chain uses TRBV29-1 and TRBJ1-2, with 12 nucleotides matching TRBD1. J gave up 7 bases and V 5 bases, and 8 bases lay outside the gene matches. The CDR3 consists of 14 residues. CDR1 is SQVTM, CDR2 ANQGSEA, per germline. The chain's CDR3 is CSVRMGQGAFGYTF. For the CDR3, the DNA is TGCAGCGTTAGAATGGGACAGGGGGCGTTTGGCTACACCTTC.

The rearrangement links TRBV5-6 to TRBJ1-2; perhaps TRBD1 as D (6 bases). Trimming removed 3 bases at V and 4 bases at J, with 19 bases between. This CDR3 comprises 16 residues. Germline V gene lookup returns CDR1 SGHDT and CDR2 YYEEEE. Written as DNA, the CDR3 is TGTGCCAGCAGCTCTTTGGATAGGGACACTGGCTATGGCTACACCTTC. It yields the protein CASSSLDRDTGYGYTF. The entire variable domain, with the rest obtained from reference TRBV5-6 and TRBJ1-2, is as follows: DAGVTQSPTHLIKTRGQQVTLRCSPKSGHDTVSWYQQALGQGPQFIFQYYEEEERQRGNFPDRFSGHQFPNYSSELNVNALLLGDSALYLCASSSLDRDTGYGYTFGSGTRLTVV.

This chain uses TRBV27 with TRBJ2-7, with TRBD1 matching over 9 bases. V shed 2 bases, J shed 3 bases, and the junction held 2 bases outside the gene matches. This CDR3 region has 14 residues. The germline V gene encodes CDR1 MNHEY and CDR2 SMNVEV (reference sequence). The chain's CDR3 is CASSLGQGSYEQYF. Here the CDR3 DNA reads TGTGCCAGCAGTTTAGGACAGGGGAGCTACGAGCAGTACTTC.

The CDR3 nucleotides read TGTGCCAGCAGCCACCGGACAGCTAACTATGGCTACACCTTC. Amino acids: CASSHRTANYGYTF. The chain is built from TRBV3-1 (or the pseudogene TRBV3-2) and TRBJ1-2; D is possibly TRBD1 (6 bases). V gave up 3 bases and J gave up 0 bases, with 8 bases separating them. This CDR3 contains 14 residues. Germline CDR1 is LGHDT and CDR2 is YNNKEL (reference sequence).

This rearrangement joins TRBV30 to TRBJ1-5, with D unresolved. The CDR3 is made up of 15 amino acids. Trimming stripped 3 bases from V and 0 bases from J, with 12 bases between. Germline CDR1 and CDR2: GTSNPN and SVGIG (reference sequence). The CDR3 DNA reads as TGTGCCTGGAGCGGAGGTCACTATAGCAATCAGCCCCAGCATTTT. Translating it yields CAWSGGHYSNQPQHF.

The chain uses TRBV11-2 and TRBJ2-2; D is perhaps TRBD2 (6 bases). The V end was cut by 5 bases, the J end by 5 bases, with 15 bases between. This CDR3 is 15 amino acids long. Germline V lookup: CDR1 SGHAT, CDR2 FQNNGV. The CDR3 DNA is TGTGCCAGCAGCCCACACCCGGAGGGAACCGGGGAGCTGTTTTTT. It codes for CASSPHPEGTGELFF.

The rearrangement links TRBV7-2 to TRBJ2-3; the D gene is possibly TRBD2 (7 bases). The CDR3 sequence is 16 residues long. Between the trimmed V and J ends, which lost 4 bases and 3 bases, there was a span of 17 bases. The germline CDR1 and CDR2 sequences are SGHTA and FQGNSA. CDR3 in amino acids: CASSSQLGGATDTQYF. The CDR3 nucleotides are TGTGCCAGCAGCTCACAACTTGGGGGGGCAACAGATACGCAGTATTTT.

The chain couples TRBV3-1 (or the pseudogene TRBV3-2) to TRBJ1-1, with 8 bases identical to TRBD1. J was trimmed by 10 bases and V by 4 bases; bases with no gene match: 14. Germline V lookup: CDR1 LGHDT, CDR2 YNNKEL (reference sequence). The CDR3 has 15 amino acids. CDR3 bases: TGTGCCAGCAGCCTGGACCGAGATACAGGGGGAAGAGCTTTCTTT. As protein: CASSLDRDTGGRAFF.

V is TRBV7-2 and J is TRBJ1-2; unclear D gene. Trimming stripped 4 bases from V and 10 bases from J, with 13 bases between. The CDR3 spans 12 residues. CDR1 and CDR2 (germline): SGHTA, FQGNSA. CDR3 amino acids: CASSSTDLHYTF. The CDR3 bases are TGTGCCAGCAGCTCAACAGATTTACACTACACCTTC.

The J gene is TRBJ2-7, the V gene TRBV3-1 (or the pseudogene TRBV3-2); the D gene is possibly TRBD2 (5 bases). This CDR3 spans 15 amino acids. CDR1 and CDR2 from the germline V gene are LGHDT and YNNKEL (reference sequence). The germline V and J ends were trimmed by 1 base and 3 bases, with 13 bases remaining between them. This CDR3 is CASSQGGTGFYEQYF. CDR3 coding DNA: TGTGCCAGCAGCCAAGGAGGTACGGGATTCTACGAGCAGTACTTC.

This clone was detected a few times. This chain joins TRBV20-1 and TRBJ2-7; D not resolved. Trimming stripped 3 bases from V and 2 bases from J, with 14 bases between. Looked up from germline, CDR1 is DFQATT and CDR2 is SNEGSKA (reference sequence). The CDR3 loop spans 14 amino acids. For the CDR3, the DNA is TGCAGTGCTAGTGAGGTGGCTAGAACCTACGAGCAGTACTTC. Translation: CSASEVARTYEQYF.

The CDR3 spells CASSISTGAGNTIYF. The CDR3 DNA reads as TGTGCCAGTAGTATCTCCACAGGGGCTGGAAACACCATATATTTT. J is TRBJ1-3 and V is TRBV19, with 7 bases fitting TRBD1. The CDR3 sequence is 15 residues long. Germline CDR1 is LNHDA and CDR2 is SQIVND (reference sequence). Trimming removed 3 bases from V and 2 bases from J; junction bases left unmatched: 4.

This chain uses TRBV9 with TRBJ2-3, with a possible D match to TRBD2 (5 bases). V lost 1 base and J lost 11, with 17 bases in between. The CDR3 spans 14 residues. CDR1 and CDR2 (germline): SGDLS, YYNGEE. The CDR3 spells CASSVSIGFGVQYF. CDR3 in DNA: TGTGCCAGCAGCGTATCCATAGGGTTCGGGGTGCAGTATTTT.

This CDR3 is CASSLTGREKLFF. The CDR3 DNA reads as TGTGCCAGCAGCTTGACGGGTCGAGAAAAACTGTTTTTT. V is TRBV5-5 and J is TRBJ1-4; D uncertain. CDR3 size: 13 residues. The germline V gene has CDR1 SGHKS and CDR2 YYEKEE (reference sequence). Deletions cut 1 base from V and 8 bases from J, with 9 bases between. Drawing the rest from reference TRBV5-5 and TRBJ1-4, the complete variable domain is DAGVTQSPTHLIKTRGQQVTLRCSPISGHKSVSWYQQVLGQGPQFIFQYYEKEERGRGNFPDRFSARQFPNYSSELNVNALLLGDSALYLCASSLTGREKLFFGSGTQLSVL.

The V gene is TRBV18, the J gene TRBJ1-6, with D uncertain. The germline V and J ends were trimmed by 0 bases and 6 bases, with 6 bases remaining between them. The CDR3 is 14 residues long. Germline V gene data show CDR1 as KGHSH and CDR2 as LQKENI. As DNA, the CDR3 is TGTGCCAGCTCACCACCTTGGAGTAATTCACCCCTCCACTTT. Amino acids: CASSPPWSNSPLHF.

In regard to this clone: Other DNA sequences of this sample code for an identical CDR3. The chain recombines TRBV6-5 with TRBJ1-3; no firm D call. Looked up from germline, CDR1 is MNHEY and CDR2 is SVGAGI. The CDR3 has 13 residues. V lost 6 bases and J lost 1, with 7 bases in between. This CDR3 reads CASRGSSGNTIYF. In DNA form, the CDR3 reads TGTGCCAGCAGGGGGAGTTCTGGAAACACCATATATTTT.

The rearrangement joins TRBV3-1 (or the pseudogene TRBV3-2) to TRBJ2-1; 9 bases map to TRBD1. This CDR3 has 15 amino acids. Germline V lookup: CDR1 LGHDT, CDR2 YNNKEL (reference sequence). With V trimmed by 2 bases and J by 5 bases, 4 bases remained unmatched. CDR3 nucleotide sequence: TGTGCCAGCAGCCAAACGACAGGGGGAAACAATGAGCAGTTCTTC. Its protein is CASSQTTGGNNEQFF.

This chain uses TRBV7-9 with TRBJ2-3; 8 nucleotides align to TRBD2. The length of the CDR3 is 15 residues. V lost 4 bases, J lost 2 bases, and 5 bases stayed unmatched. Germline CDR1 SEHNR, CDR2 FQNEAQ (reference sequence). CDR3 protein: CASSSGGWYTDTQYF. The CDR3 bases are TGTGCCAGCAGCTCGGGAGGGTGGTACACAGATACGCAGTATTTT.

The rearrangement uses TRBV7-2 and TRBJ2-2, with 8 bases lining up with TRBD1. Germline assignment: CDR1 SGHTA and CDR2 FQGNSA. Trimming at V came to 4 bases and at J to 4 bases, leaving 8 bases not matched to a gene. This CDR3 contains 16 residues. The CDR3 DNA reads TGTGCCAGCAGCTCAACGACAGGGGTCATCACCGGGGAGCTGTTTTTT. Encoded protein: CASSSTTGVITGELFF.

The genes are TRBV7-9 and TRBJ2-7; no clear D gene. The CDR3 loop spans 12 amino acids. Germline CDR1 is SEHNR and CDR2 is FQNEAQ (reference sequence). The ends were cut back, 1 base at V and 2 bases at J, with 3 bases in the middle. The CDR3 spells CASSLGAYEQYF. Here the CDR3 DNA reads TGTGCCAGCAGCTTAGGCGCCTACGAGCAGTACTTC.

The chain employs TRBV27 and TRBJ1-5; 9 positions agree with TRBD1. Germline V gives CDR1 MNHEY, CDR2 SMNVEV (reference sequence). The J segment lost 5 bases and the V segment lost 8 bases, leaving 7 bases of the junction unmatched. CDR3 length equals 14 residues. In DNA form, the CDR3 reads TGTGCCAGCTCGGACAGGGGATTGGATCAGCCCCAGCATTTT. Its protein is CASSDRGLDQPQHF.

V usage is TRBV30 and J usage is TRBJ2-7, with 9 bases identical to TRBD2. Germline V gene data show CDR1 as GTSNPN and CDR2 as SVGIG (reference sequence). With 4 bases clipped from V and 6 bases from J, the junction kept 4 bases outside the gene matches. The CDR3 has 12 amino acids. CDR3 residues: CAWTSGASEQYF. CDR3 sequence (DNA): TGTGCCTGGACTAGCGGGGCTTCCGAGCAGTACTTC.

DNA of the CDR3: TGTGCCAGCAGCGTAGTCGAGGACACTGAAGCTTTCTTT. It translates to CASSVVEDTEAFF. V gene TRBV9 combines with J gene TRBJ1-1; D ambiguous. Trimming took 0 bases from V and 3 from J, leaving 6 bases between them. From germline, CDR1 is SGDLS and CDR2 YYNGEE. This CDR3 has 13 residues.

The CDR3 is CASSSRTGTNTGELFF. CDR3 DNA: TGCGCCAGCAGCTCCCGGACAGGGACGAACACCGGGGAGCTGTTTTTT. This chain joins TRBV5-1 and TRBJ2-2; 8 bases fit TRBD1. V was clipped by 3 bases and J by 0 bases; unmatched bases: 4. The germline V gene has CDR1 SGHRS and CDR2 YFSETQ. The CDR3 is made up of 16 amino acids.

CDR3 sequence: CSASAGLTRLQDTDTQYF. The DNA of the CDR3 is TGCAGTGCTAGTGCTGGACTGACACGCCTACAAGACACAGATACGCAGTATTTT. The V and J genes are TRBV20-1 and TRBJ2-3; possibly TRBD2 for D (5 bases). Germline V gene data show CDR1 as DFQATT and CDR2 as SNEGSKA (reference sequence). The CDR3 is made up of 18 amino acids. V shed 3 bases and J shed 2 bases, with 24 bases lying between them.

The chain has TRBV7-9 and TRBJ1-1, with D hard to call. The CDR3 runs to 16 residues. V was trimmed by 2 bases and J by 2 bases, leaving 15 bases between them. Germline CDR1 is SEHNR and CDR2 is FQNEAQ (reference sequence). CDR3 sequence reads: CASSLWFVQENTEAFF. The CDR3 nucleotides read TGTGCCAGCAGCTTATGGTTCGTCCAGGAAAACACTGAAGCTTTCTTT.

This sequence joins TRBV19 and TRBJ2-1; 9 nucleotides align to TRBD1. The CDR3 runs to 14 residues. V shed 7 bases and J 4 bases; nucleotides not matched to a gene: 5. CDR1 and CDR2 (germline): LNHDA, SQIVND (reference sequence). CDR3 protein: CASTRDREYNEQFF. The CDR3 DNA reads TGTGCCAGTACTCGGGACAGGGAATACAATGAGCAGTTCTTC. The full variable domain, completed using reference TRBV19 and TRBJ2-1, is DGGITQSPKYLFRKEGQNVTLSCEQNLNHDAMYWYRQDPGQGLRLIYYSQIVNDFQKGDIAEGYSVSREKKESFPLTVTSAQKNPTAFYLCASTRDREYNEQFFGPGTRLTVL.